This TCR beta chain was sequenced for a study of naive and memory T cell subsets. The SP2 primer and nested alpha and beta constant region primers amplified ligated cDNA in four rounds. Each CDR3 protein gets one entry after TCRdb re-called the 5' RACE reads with MiXCR. Here the sample spans roughly 62,000 distinct CDR3 sequences, more than 6.5% being singletons. The V gene end was trimmed by 7 bases and the J gene end by 1 base; junction bases not matched to a gene: 5. CDR1 and CDR2 from the germline V gene are MDHEN and SYDVKM. This CDR3 contains 14 residues. This clonotype was observed at least ten times. An oligonucleotide containing a UMI was ligated to the 3' end of TCR cDNA. Whole blood, roughly 2.6 ml, came from adult healthy volunteers. Cells were not sorted; total RNA input targeted roughly 1 to 1,100 ng.

The genes are TRBV28 and TRBJ1-1; 8 nucleotides align to TRBD1. The source of this sequence is a female donor in good health. The CDR3 spells CASTVDRANTEAFF. The CDR3 DNA reads TGTGCCAGCACTGTGGACAGGGCGAACACTGAAGCTTTCTTT.